The 4 T cell receptor beta chains below all came from one sample that was sequenced in a study of blood T cell repertoires in COVID-19. Only in-frame clones appear in the TCRdb table, and some are missing; sequencing was by immunoSEQ multiplex PCR. The sample includes around 83,000 clones, approximately 81% of them seen just once. Sequencing was performed on peripheral blood. These receptors were taken from a woman in her 70s with acute or convalescent COVID-19.

The chain recombines TRBV5-8 with TRBJ2-3; weak D call: TRBD1 (6 bases). Trimming took 4 bases from V and 3 from J, leaving 15 bases between them. Germline V lookup: CDR1 SGHTS, CDR2 YDEGEE. This CDR3 contains 15 residues. For the CDR3, the DNA is TGTGCCAGCAGCACGAACAGGGTCGGAACAGATACGCAGTATTTT. Its translation: CASSTNRVGTDTQYF. Variable domain in full (rest from reference TRBV5-8 and TRBJ2-3): EAGVTQSPTHLIKTRGQQATLRCSPISGHTSVYWYQQALGLGLQFLLWYDEGEERNRGNFPPRFSGRQFPNYSSELNVNALELEDSALYLCASSTNRVGTDTQYFGPGTRLTVL.

The rearrangement uses TRBV19 and TRBJ2-2, with TRBD1 identical over 8 bases. CDR1 is LNHDA, CDR2 SQIVND, per germline (reference sequence). Trimming at V came to 6 bases and at J to 2 bases, leaving 5 bases not matched to a gene. The CDR3 consists of 15 residues. The CDR3 loop is CASRAGGRNTGELFF. CDR3 nucleotide sequence: TGTGCCAGTAGGGCAGGGGGCCGCAACACCGGGGAGCTGTTTTTT.

The gene calls are TRBV15 and TRBJ1-1; weak D call: TRBD1 (5 bases). V was clipped by 0 bases and J by 4 bases, with 12 bases between them. Per the germline V gene, CDR1 is LNHNV and CDR2 is YYDKDF (reference sequence). This CDR3 comprises 15 residues. The chain's CDR3 is CATSRESGGGTEAFF. In DNA form, the CDR3 reads TGTGCCACCAGCAGAGAGAGCGGCGGGGGCACTGAAGCTTTCTTT.

J is TRBJ2-5 and V is TRBV7-9, with a weak D call TRBD1 (6 bases). CDR1 is SEHNR and CDR2 is FQNEAQ in the germline V gene (reference sequence). This CDR3 spans 14 amino acids. V lost 7 bases, J lost 4 bases, and 16 bases lay in between. The CDR3 is CASIQLKGVETQYF. The CDR3, as DNA: TGTGCCAGCATCCAGTTAAAGGGGGTAGAGACCCAGTACTTC.